This T cell receptor beta chain was identified during a study of shared clonotypes between healthy human individuals. Germline CDR1 reads MNHEY; CDR2 reads SVGAGI. V lost 3 bases and J lost 3, with 9 bases in between. CDR3 size: 13 residues. The table came from immunoSEQ multiplex PCR; TCRdb's copy has only in-frame clones and leaves some out. The data hold about 980,000 clones, with about three quarters observed a single time. The rearrangement links TRBV6-5 to TRBJ2-7; D tentatively fits TRBD1 or TRBD2 (5 bases each). The source material was memory CD4+ T cells sorted from blood. As to subset: CD45RA-negative fraction. The clonotype originates from a man aged 18 to 30 in good health. CDR3 bases: TGTGCCAGCAGTTATTTTGGGGGCTACGAGCAGTACTTC. It translates to CASSYFGGYEQYF.